This T cell receptor (beta chain) was obtained from a study of T cell changes during pregnancy in multiple sclerosis. Produced via immunoSEQ multiplex PCR; TCRdb's table is partial and in-frame only. Of 60,000 to 75,000 clones in the sample, about 90% were seen once. With V trimmed by 5 bases and J by 7 bases, 18 bases remained unmatched. Germline V gene data show CDR1 as SQVTM and CDR2 as ANQGSEA. The CDR3 sequence is 16 residues long. This specimen consisted of peripheral blood, obtained in the second trimester of pregnancy. The TCR was taken from a female donor in good health, enrolled as a control in a pregnancy study. The chain joins TRBV29-1 to TRBJ2-7, with 9 nucleotides matching TRBD2. CDR3 nucleotide sequence: TGCAGCGTTATTGGTCCAACTAGCGGGCAGAGAGGGGAGCAGTACTTC. It encodes CSVIGPTSGQRGEQYF.